Listed here are 19 T cell receptor beta chains from one sample, sequenced in a study of response to subunit inactivated influenza vaccine. MiXCR, applied by TCRdb to the RT-PCR reads, yields one record per CDR3 protein. The data show approximately 530,000 distinct CDR3 sequences, approximately 7.6% seen once. Here the sequenced sample was PBMCs from blood, taken less than 30 months after vaccination. The receptors here all came from a man between 50 and 70 years old who received an inactivated influenza vaccine.

This clonotype was counted at least ten times. The chain couples TRBV29-1 to TRBJ2-7; a possible D gene is TRBD2 (6 bases). From germline, CDR1 is SQVTM and CDR2 ANQGSEA. The V gene lost 4 bases and the J gene lost 3 bases, with 10 bases spanning the gap. This CDR3 spans 12 amino acids. The CDR3 reads CSVGPGLYEQYF. CDR3 coding DNA: TGCAGCGTTGGCCCGGGACTCTACGAGCAGTACTTC.

At least ten counts were recorded for this clonotype. The J gene is TRBJ2-1, the V gene TRBV7-6; tentatively, D is TRBD2 (5 bases). Trimming shortened V by 5 bases and J by 3 bases, and 17 bases separated the two germline ends. The CDR3 extends over 16 amino acids. CDR1 is SGHVS, CDR2 FNYEAQ, per germline. CDR3 DNA sequence: TGTGCCAGCAGCCTCTACCCCATGGGGAGCTACAATGAGCAGTTCTTC. Translation: CASSLYPMGSYNEQFF.

This chain connects TRBV29-1 to TRBJ2-3; D possibly corresponds to TRBD2 (6 bases). The length of the CDR3 is 12 residues. V was trimmed by 7 bases and J by 5 bases, leaving 13 bases between them. Germline V gives CDR1 SQVTM, CDR2 ANQGSEA. The CDR3 spells CSAGLGGDTQYF. CDR3 coding DNA: TGCAGCGCGGGACTTGGGGGAGATACGCAGTATTTT.

Ten or more counts support this clonotype. The chain combines TRBV20-1 with TRBJ2-5, with no clear D. The germline V gene has CDR1 DFQATT and CDR2 SNEGSKA (reference sequence). The CDR3 extends over 13 amino acids. Trimming removed 1 base from V and 0 bases from J, with 6 bases in between. The CDR3 sequence is CSARGSDQETQYF. DNA of the CDR3: TGCAGTGCTAGAGGTTCGGACCAAGAGACCCAGTACTTC.

This clonotype was observed a handful of times. J is TRBJ2-5 and V is TRBV20-1; a possible D gene is TRBD1 (7 bases). Trimming left V 4 bases short and J 4 bases short, with 13 bases between. The germline gives CDR1 DFQATT, CDR2 SNEGSKA (reference sequence). This CDR3 is built from 13 residues. The CDR3 loop is CSAKLQGGETQYF. The DNA of the CDR3 is TGCAGTGCTAAGCTCCAGGGGGGAGAGACCCAGTACTTC.

The chain couples TRBV2 to TRBJ2-3; D is perhaps TRBD1 (5 bases). V lost 4 bases, J lost 2 bases, and 16 bases lay in between. The CDR3 is 16 amino acids. Germline-derived CDR1 and CDR2 are SNHLY and FYNNEI. The CDR3 is CASSARSIGDTDTQYF. The CDR3 bases are TGTGCCAGCAGTGCCCGATCAATAGGGGACACAGATACGCAGTATTTT.

V gene TRBV5-1 combines with J gene TRBJ2-7; 8 positions match TRBD1. The junction had 5 bases not matched to a gene; V was cut back by 4 bases and J by 2 bases. CDR1 and CDR2 from the germline V gene are SGHRS and YFSETQ. This CDR3 has 14 residues. CDR3 region: CASSGKQGAYEQYF. The CDR3 DNA follows: TGCGCCAGCAGCGGGAAACAGGGGGCCTACGAGCAGTACTTC.

This rearrangement joins TRBV4-2 to TRBJ2-1; D gene unclear. V was cut by 1 base and J by 8 bases, with 12 bases left in between. Germline V gene data show CDR1 as LGHNA and CDR2 as YNFKEQ. CDR3 length: 14 amino acids. In DNA form, the CDR3 reads TGTGCCAGCAGCCAAGTCGGTATTGGGGATGAGCAGTTCTTC. Translated: CASSQVGIGDEQFF.

In its sample, this clonotype was seen many times. The CDR3 DNA reads as TGTGCCAGCTCACCACCGTTGCGGGGATACACCGGGGAGCTGTTTTTT. Amino acids: CASSPPLRGYTGELFF. The chain has TRBV18 and TRBJ2-2, with D perhaps TRBD2 (6 bases). The CDR3 loop spans 16 amino acids. Trimming removed 0 bases from V and 3 bases from J, with 11 bases in between. Germline CDR1 KGHSH, CDR2 LQKENI. The entire variable domain, with the rest obtained from reference TRBV18 and TRBJ2-2, is as follows: NAGVMQNPRHLVRRRGQEARLRCSPMKGHSHVYWYRQLPEEGLKFMVYLQKENIIDESGMPKERFSAEFPKEGPSILRIQQVVRGDSAAYFCASSPPLRGYTGELFFGEGSRLTVL.

This clonotype has ten or more counts. This chain's CDR3 is CASSLTGAYNEQFF. DNA for the CDR3: TGTGCCAGCAGTCTGACAGGGGCCTACAATGAGCAGTTCTTC. This chain joins TRBV12-3 or TRBV12-4 and TRBJ2-1, with 8 bases fitting TRBD1. V shed 5 bases, J shed 2 bases, and the junction held 2 bases outside the gene matches. CDR3 length equals 14 residues.

This clonotype was counted many times. The V call is TRBV27, the J call TRBJ1-1; D not certain. Germline values: CDR1 MNHEY, CDR2 SMNVEV (reference sequence). Trimming removed 5 bases from V and 8 bases from J, with 18 bases in between. The CDR3 contains 14 residues. The CDR3 loop is CASSHRTHPPEAFF. The CDR3 DNA sequence: TGTGCCAGCAGTCACCGAACTCACCCCCCCGAAGCTTTCTTT.

This clonotype was found a few times. The chain links TRBV6-1 to TRBJ2-1, with 8 bases lining up with TRBD2. The CDR3 is 16 amino acids. J lost 1 base, V lost 5 bases, and 7 bases had no gene match. Germline V lookup: CDR1 MNHNS, CDR2 SASEGT. This CDR3 is CASSRYSGSSYNEQFF. In DNA, the CDR3 is TGTGCCAGCAGTAGATACAGCGGGAGTTCCTACAATGAGCAGTTCTTC.

The chain couples TRBV4-2 to TRBJ2-7; D is unclear. CDR3 size: 17 residues. CDR1 is LGHNA, CDR2 YNFKEQ, per germline. V was trimmed by 1 base and J by 3 bases, leaving 19 bases between them. This chain's CDR3 is CASSQVSQTGFNYEQYF. The CDR3, as DNA: TGTGCCAGCAGCCAAGTTTCCCAGACGGGTTTTAACTACGAGCAGTACTTC.

This clonotype has a handful of counts. V and J are TRBV9 and TRBJ2-3; 11 bases fit TRBD2. This CDR3 comprises 17 residues. The V and J ends lost 0 bases and 1 base, in that order; junction bases with no gene match: 4. The germline gives CDR1 SGDLS, CDR2 YYNGEE. The chain's CDR3 is CASSVATSGSGTDTQYF. CDR3 sequence (DNA): TGTGCCAGCAGCGTAGCTACTAGCGGGAGTGGCACAGATACGCAGTATTTT.

This clonotype was seen once. Just one base apart from a much larger clone, this may be a read error. The chain joins TRBV3-1 to TRBJ2-7; 9 bases align to TRBD2. CDR1 is LGHDT, CDR2 YNNKEL, per germline (reference sequence). The CDR3 contains 15 residues. The CDR3 bases are TGTGCCTGCAGCCAAGAAGGCGGGAGGGCCTACGAGCAGTACTTC. Its translation is CACSQEGGRAYEQYF.

This clonotype was seen a few times. One end of the junction varies from germline; a read error may be responsible. The J gene is TRBJ2-5, the V gene TRBV27; D unclear. The CDR3 has 11 amino acids. Germline V gene sequence: CDR1 MNHEY, CDR2 SMNVEV (reference sequence). The CDR3 nucleotides are TGTGCCAGCAGGCACCAGGAGACCCAGTACTTC. This translates into CASRHQETQYF.

The chain carries TRBV7-8 and TRBJ2-7; D is unclear. Germline V gene data show CDR1 as SGHVS and CDR2 as FQNEAQ. Trimming took 5 bases from V and 6 from J, leaving 17 bases between them. This CDR3 spans 14 amino acids. CDR3 bases: TGTGCCAGCAGCCCCGGCCCCCTGCTCAGCGAGCAGTACTTC. Protein product: CASSPGPLLSEQYF.

This clonotype came up a few times. This sequence joins TRBV5-1 and TRBJ1-1; possibly TRBD1 for D (6 bases). V dropped 7 bases and J dropped 1 base, with 14 bases sitting between them. From germline, CDR1 is SGHRS and CDR2 YFSETQ. The CDR3 consists of 14 residues. The CDR3 is CASDAEGGNTEAFF. The CDR3 DNA is TGCGCCAGCGACGCCGAAGGGGGGAACACTGAAGCTTTCTTT.

In nucleotides, the CDR3 is TGTGCCACCAGCAGGACCAGGGGGCGCGGAGTGGCTAATGAAAAACTGTTTTTT. Its translation is CATSRTRGRGVANEKLFF. The chain has TRBV15 and TRBJ1-4; the match to TRBD1 covers 8 bases. Germline-derived CDR1 and CDR2 are LNHNV and YYDKDF (reference sequence). V shed 3 bases and J 3 bases; nucleotides not matched to a gene: 12. CDR3 length: 18 amino acids.